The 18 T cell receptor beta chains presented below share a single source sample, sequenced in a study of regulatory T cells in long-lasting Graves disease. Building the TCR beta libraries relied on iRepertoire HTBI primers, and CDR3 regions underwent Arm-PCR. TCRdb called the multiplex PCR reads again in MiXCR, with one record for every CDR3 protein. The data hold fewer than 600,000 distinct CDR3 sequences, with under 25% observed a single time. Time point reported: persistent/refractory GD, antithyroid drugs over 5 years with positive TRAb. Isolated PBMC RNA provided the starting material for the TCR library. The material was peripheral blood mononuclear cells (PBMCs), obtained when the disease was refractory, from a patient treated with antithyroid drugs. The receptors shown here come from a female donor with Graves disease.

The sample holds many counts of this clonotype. The CDR3 DNA is TGTGCCAGCTCACCACCAGTGGCAGAAGAGACCCAGTACTTC. Translating it yields CASSPPVAEETQYF. The chain uses TRBV18 and TRBJ2-5; unclear D gene. Trimming removed 0 bases at V and 3 bases at J, with 8 bases between. Germline values: CDR1 KGHSH, CDR2 LQKENI. This CDR3 has 14 residues.

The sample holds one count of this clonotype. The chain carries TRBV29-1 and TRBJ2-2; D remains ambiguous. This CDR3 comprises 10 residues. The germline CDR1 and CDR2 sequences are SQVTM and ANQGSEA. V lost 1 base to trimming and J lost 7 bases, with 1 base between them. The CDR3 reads CSVEVGELFF. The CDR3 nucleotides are TGCAGCGTTGAAGTCGGGGAGCTGTTTTTT.

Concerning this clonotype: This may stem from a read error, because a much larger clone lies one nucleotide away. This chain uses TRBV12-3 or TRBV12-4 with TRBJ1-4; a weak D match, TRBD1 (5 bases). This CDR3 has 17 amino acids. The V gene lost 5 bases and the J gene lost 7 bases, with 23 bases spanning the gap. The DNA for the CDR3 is TGTGCCAGCAGTCCCCTGGGCTTGTGGGGGGGAAGTGAAAAACTGTTTTTT. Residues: CASSPLGLWGGSEKLFF.

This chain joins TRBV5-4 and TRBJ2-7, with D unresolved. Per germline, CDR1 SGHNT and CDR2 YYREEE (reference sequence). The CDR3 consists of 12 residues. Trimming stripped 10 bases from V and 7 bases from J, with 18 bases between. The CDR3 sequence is CAAGILLGEQYF. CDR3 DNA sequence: TGTGCCGCCGGAATCCTTTTGGGAGAGCAGTACTTC.

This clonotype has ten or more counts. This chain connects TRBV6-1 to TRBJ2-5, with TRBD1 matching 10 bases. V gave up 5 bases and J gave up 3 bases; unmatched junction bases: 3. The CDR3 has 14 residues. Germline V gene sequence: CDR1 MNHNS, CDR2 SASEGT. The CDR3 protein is CASSPGQGEETQYF. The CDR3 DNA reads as TGTGCCAGCAGTCCCGGACAGGGGGAAGAGACCCAGTACTTC.

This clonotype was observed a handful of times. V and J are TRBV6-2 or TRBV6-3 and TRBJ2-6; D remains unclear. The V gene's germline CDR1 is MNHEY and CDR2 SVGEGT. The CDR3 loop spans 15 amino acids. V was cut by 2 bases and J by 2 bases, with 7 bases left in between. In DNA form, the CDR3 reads TGTGCCAGCAGTTACGGCCAGGCTGGGGCCAACGTCCTGACTTTC. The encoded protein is CASSYGQAGANVLTF.

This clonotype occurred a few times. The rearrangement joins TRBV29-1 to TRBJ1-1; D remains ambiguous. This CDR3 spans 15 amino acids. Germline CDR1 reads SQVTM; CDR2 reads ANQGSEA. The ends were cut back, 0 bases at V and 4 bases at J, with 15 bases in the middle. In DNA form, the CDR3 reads TGCAGCGTTGAAGATCTTGGGGTAGGTAGCACTGAAGCTTTCTTT. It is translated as CSVEDLGVGSTEAFF.

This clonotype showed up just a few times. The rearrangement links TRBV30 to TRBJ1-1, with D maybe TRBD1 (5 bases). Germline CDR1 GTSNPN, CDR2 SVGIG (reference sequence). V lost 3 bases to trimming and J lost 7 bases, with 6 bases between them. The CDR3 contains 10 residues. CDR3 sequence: CAWRTDEAFF. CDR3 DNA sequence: TGTGCCTGGAGGACAGATGAAGCTTTCTTT.

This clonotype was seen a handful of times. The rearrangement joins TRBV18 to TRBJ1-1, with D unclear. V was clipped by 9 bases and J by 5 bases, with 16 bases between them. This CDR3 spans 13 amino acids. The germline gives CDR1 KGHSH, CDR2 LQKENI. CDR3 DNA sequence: TGTGCCAGTTCCCCTTTAGGGATTACTGAAGCTTTCTTT. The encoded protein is CASSPLGITEAFF.

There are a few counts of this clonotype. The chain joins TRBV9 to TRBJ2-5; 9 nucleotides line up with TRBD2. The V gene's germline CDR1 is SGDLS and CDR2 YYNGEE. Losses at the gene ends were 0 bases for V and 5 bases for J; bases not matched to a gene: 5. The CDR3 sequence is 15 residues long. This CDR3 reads CASSVASGKGETQYF. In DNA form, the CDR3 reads TGTGCCAGCAGCGTAGCTAGCGGGAAAGGCGAGACCCAGTACTTC.

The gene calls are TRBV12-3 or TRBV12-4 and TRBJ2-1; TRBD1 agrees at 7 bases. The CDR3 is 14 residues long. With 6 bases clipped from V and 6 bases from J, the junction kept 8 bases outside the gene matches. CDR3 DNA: TGTGCCAGCAGCCCACTCGGACAGGCCAATGAGCAGTTCTTC. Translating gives CASSPLGQANEQFF.

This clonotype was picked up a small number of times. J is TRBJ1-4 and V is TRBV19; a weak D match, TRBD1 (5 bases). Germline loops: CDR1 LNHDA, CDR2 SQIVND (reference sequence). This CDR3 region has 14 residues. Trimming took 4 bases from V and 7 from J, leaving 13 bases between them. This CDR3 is CASSTGPLGEKLFF. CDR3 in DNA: TGTGCCAGTAGTACGGGACCATTAGGTGAAAAACTGTTTTTT.

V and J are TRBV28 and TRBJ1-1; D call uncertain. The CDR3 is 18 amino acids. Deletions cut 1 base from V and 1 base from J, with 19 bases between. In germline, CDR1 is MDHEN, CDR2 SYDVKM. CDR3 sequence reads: CASSLFPPRRPPNTEAFF. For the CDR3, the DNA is TGTGCCAGCAGTTTATTTCCACCCAGGCGGCCACCGAACACTGAAGCTTTCTTT.

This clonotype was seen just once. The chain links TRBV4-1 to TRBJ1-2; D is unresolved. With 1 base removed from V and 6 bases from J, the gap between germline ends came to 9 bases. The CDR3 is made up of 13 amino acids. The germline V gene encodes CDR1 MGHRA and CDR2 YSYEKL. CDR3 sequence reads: CASSQGRGHGYTF. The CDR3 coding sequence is TGCGCCAGCAGCCAAGGCCGAGGGCATGGCTACACCTTC.

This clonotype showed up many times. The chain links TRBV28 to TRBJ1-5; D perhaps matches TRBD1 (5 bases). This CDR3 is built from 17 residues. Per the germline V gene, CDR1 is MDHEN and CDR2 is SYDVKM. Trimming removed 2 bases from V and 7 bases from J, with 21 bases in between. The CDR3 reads CASSLPWGSSLEQPQHF. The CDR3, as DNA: TGTGCCAGCAGTTTACCCTGGGGCTCCTCTCTGGAACAGCCCCAGCATTTT.

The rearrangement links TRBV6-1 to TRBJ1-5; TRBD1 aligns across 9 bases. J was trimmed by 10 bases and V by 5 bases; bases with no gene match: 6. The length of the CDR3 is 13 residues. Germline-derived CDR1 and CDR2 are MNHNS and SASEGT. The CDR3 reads CASSTGGGNPQHF. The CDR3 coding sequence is TGTGCCAGCAGTACAGGGGGCGGTAACCCCCAGCATTTT.

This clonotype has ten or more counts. Here the CDR3 DNA reads TGCAGTGCTAGAGCCCGACTAGCGGGGCGGGAGACCCAGTACTTC. It is translated as CSARARLAGRETQYF. This chain uses TRBV20-1 with TRBJ2-5, with TRBD2 matching over 11 bases. This CDR3 has 15 residues. CDR1 DFQATT and CDR2 SNEGSKA come from the germline V gene (reference sequence). The ends lost 1 base at V and 5 bases at J; junction bases unmatched: 6.

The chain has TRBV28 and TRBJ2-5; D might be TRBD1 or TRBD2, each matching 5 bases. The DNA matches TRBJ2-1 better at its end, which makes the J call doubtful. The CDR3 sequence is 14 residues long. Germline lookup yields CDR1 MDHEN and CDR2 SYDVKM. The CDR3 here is CASLGVVGYNEQFF. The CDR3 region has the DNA TGTGCCAGTTTGGGGGTCGTAGGGTACAATGAGCAGTTCTTC.